This is a list of T cell receptor beta chains from one sample in a study of control samples from healthy donors and cancer patients. The assay was immunoSEQ multiplex PCR, and TCRdb's table has in-frame clones only and misses some. The sample yields over 100,000 clones, about 91% seen once. The source material was blood. All receptors come from a man aged 35 to 55 in good health. The CDR3 runs from the conserved cysteine through the conserved F or W. D genes are given only for firm matches. Rows give clone size only sometimes, using once, few, many, or a class for an expanded clone.

TRBD1,once,TRBV9,TRBJ1-2,TGTGCCAGCAGCCTCCAACAGGGGGCGCAGGGCTACACCTTC,CASSLQQGAQGYTF
TRBD2,-,TRBV7-2,TRBJ2-3,TGTGCCAGCAGCTTAGGCGGACTAGCGGGGAGCACAGATACGCAGTATTTT,CASSLGGLAGSTDTQYF
-,-,TRBV30,TRBJ1-6,TGTGCCTGGAGTTCGGGACTAGATAATTCACCCCTCCACTTT,CAWSSGLDNSPLHF
TRBD1,-,TRBV18,TRBJ2-1,TGTGCCAGCTCACCAGGGACAGCCTACAATGAGCAGTTCTTC,CASSPGTAYNEQFF
-,-,TRBV2,TRBJ1-5,TGTGCCAGCAGCATAACGAGGGGTAGCAATCAGCCCCAGCATTTT,CASSITRGSNQPQHF
-,-,TRBV6-1,TRBJ1-5,TGTGCCAGCAGTGATGTTCGGCGCCAGCCCCAGCATTTT,CASSDVRRQPQHF
-,-,TRBV29-1,TRBJ1-2,TGCAGCGTAGCCGACAGGAATGGCTACACCTTC,CSVADRNGYTF
-,-,TRBV10-3,TRBJ1-5,TGTGCCATCAGTGAGTTTGAGGGTAGACAGCCCCAGCATTTT,CAISEFEGRQPQHF
-,-,TRBV6-6,TRBJ2-7,TGTGCCAGCACCCAGTCGTACGAGCAGTACTTC,CASTQSYEQYF
-,-,TRBV6-5,TRBJ2-3,TGTGCCAGCAGGGAGAACACAGATACGCAGTATTTT,CASRENTDTQYF
-,-,TRBV6-1,TRBJ2-2,TGTGCCAGCAGTGCCCAGGGCAGGGGGAACACCGGGGAGCTGTTTTTT,CASSAQGRGNTGELFF
-,-,TRBV13,TRBJ1-1,TGTGCCAGCAGCTCCCACGGGGGCACTGAAGCTTTCTTT,CASSSHGGTEAFF
-,-,TRBV24-1,TRBJ2-1,TGTGCCACCAGTGATCTCGAGCGGAATGAGCAGTTCTTC,CATSDLERNEQFF
TRBD2,-,TRBV20-1,TRBJ2-7,TGCAGTGCTAGTACGACTAGCGGGGCCGAGCAGTACTTC,CSASTTSGAEQYF
-,-,TRBV19,TRBJ1-1,TGTGCCAGTAGTCCCTCCGATCGCGGGAGGACTGAAGCTTTCTTT,CASSPSDRGRTEAFF
-,-,TRBV29-1,TRBJ2-7,TGCAGCGTTGCCGGCAGGGTTAGCAACGAGCAGTACTTC,CSVAGRVSNEQYF
-,-,TRBV4-1,TRBJ2-1,TGCGCCAGCAGCCAAGTCTCCAGAACAAGCTCCTACAATGAGCAGTTCTTC,CASSQVSRTSSYNEQFF
TRBD2,-,TRBV5-4,TRBJ2-3,TGTGCCAGCAGTTCTAGAACTAGCGGGGTGGCAGATACGCAGTATTTT,CASSSRTSGVADTQYF
-,-,TRBV5-1,TRBJ1-5,TGCGCCAGCAGCACGGACGGTAGCAATCAGCCCCAGCATTTT,CASSTDGSNQPQHF
TRBD1,-,TRBV7-6,TRBJ1-4,TGTGCCAGCAGCCTTACAGGCCCAGGGGGGGAAAAACTGTTTTTT,CASSLTGPGGEKLFF
-,-,TRBV5-4,TRBJ1-4,TGTGCCAGCAGCCCCGGGGGTCGTGGGAATGAAAAACTGTTTTTT,CASSPGGRGNEKLFF
-,-,TRBV29-1,TRBJ2-2,TGCAGCGGTGAGTGGCAGGGAGGGCTGTTTTTT,CSGEWQGGLFF
-,-,TRBV30,TRBJ2-2,TGTGCCTGGAGAGTAGGGGCCGCGAACACCGGGGAGCTGTTTTTT,CAWRVGAANTGELFF
-,-,TRBV5-5,TRBJ1-5,TGTGCCAGCAGTTCCGACACGATAGCGGGGCAGCCCCAGCATTTT,CASSSDTIAGQPQHF
-,-,TRBV7-8,TRBJ1-2,TGTGCCAGCAGCTTAGCGCCAGGGGCGTCATATGGCTACACCTTC,CASSLAPGASYGYTF
TRBD1,-,TRBV24-1,TRBJ2-7,TGTGCCACCAGCGCTACCGGGACAGGGGGGAGGGAGCAGTACTTC,CATSATGTGGREQYF
TRBD1,-,TRBV19,TRBJ2-7,TGTGCCAGTAGTTCCGGGACAGGGGGCTCCTACGAGCAGTACTTC,CASSSGTGGSYEQYF
-,-,TRBV2,TRBJ1-1,TGTGCCAGCAGTAATTGGGGGGCAGCGAACACTGAAGCTTTCTTT,CASSNWGAANTEAFF